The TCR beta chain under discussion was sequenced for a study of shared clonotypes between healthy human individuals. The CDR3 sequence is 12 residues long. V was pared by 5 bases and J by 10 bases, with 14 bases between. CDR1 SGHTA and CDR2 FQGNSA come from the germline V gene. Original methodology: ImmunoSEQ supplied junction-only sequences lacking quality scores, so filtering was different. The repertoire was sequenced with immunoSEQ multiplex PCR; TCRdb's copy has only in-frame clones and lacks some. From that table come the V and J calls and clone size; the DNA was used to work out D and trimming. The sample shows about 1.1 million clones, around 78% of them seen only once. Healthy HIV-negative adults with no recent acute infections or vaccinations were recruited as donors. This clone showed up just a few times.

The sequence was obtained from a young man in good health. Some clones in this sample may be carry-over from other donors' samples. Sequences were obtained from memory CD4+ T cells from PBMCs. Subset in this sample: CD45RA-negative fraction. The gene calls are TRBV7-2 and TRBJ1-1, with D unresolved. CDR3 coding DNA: TGTGCCAGCAGCCTAGTGCGGGTTGGAGCTTTCTTT. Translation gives CASSLVRVGAFF.